The 6 T cell receptor beta chains below were found in one sample sequenced in a study of monozygotic twins with inflammatory bowel disease. From the 5' RACE reads, TCRdb lists one entry per CDR3 protein and no DNA. The listing contains about 210,000 distinct CDR3 sequences. The specimen sequenced was blood. The receptors shown here come from a human donor with ulcerative colitis or Crohn's disease, or a healthy co-twin of an affected twin (not recorded which).

The rearrangement links TRBV18 to TRBJ1-1; TCRdb returns TRBD1, unconfirmable since there is no DNA. Germline V gene sequence: CDR1 KGHSH, CDR2 LQKENI. The CDR3 sequence is 16 residues long. The CDR3 here is CASSPRTGGANTEAFF.

The CDR3 is CASSPKGRTDYGYTF. This chain connects TRBV3-1 to TRBJ1-2. CDR3 size: 15 residues. The germline V gene encodes CDR1 LGHDT and CDR2 YNNKEL (reference sequence).

The rearrangement joins TRBV27 to TRBJ2-7; the D call of TRBD2 rests on TCRdb alone, since no DNA is present to check it. The CDR3 contains 15 residues. The germline CDR1 and CDR2 sequences are MNHEY and SMNVEV (reference sequence). The CDR3 protein is CASSLEAGGSYEQYF.

J is TRBJ2-3 and V is TRBV5-1; with no DNA, the TCRdb D assignment of TRBD1 cannot be verified. The CDR3 spans 15 residues. Germline-derived CDR1 and CDR2 are SGHRS and YFSETQ. The chain's CDR3 is CASSLRSGITDTQYF.

This rearrangement joins TRBV11-1 to TRBJ2-1; TCRdb's assignment of TRBD2 cannot be checked, as there is no DNA. CDR1 is SGHAT, CDR2 FQDESV, per germline (reference sequence). The CDR3 sequence is 19 residues long. CDR3 sequence reads: CASSFGLAGGPSSYNEQFF.

This rearrangement joins TRBV5-4 to TRBJ1-2. Looked up from germline, CDR1 is SGHNT and CDR2 is YYREEE (reference sequence). This CDR3 has 14 amino acids. Here the CDR3 reads CASSLWTQAYGYTF.